The source of this T cell receptor (beta chain) is a study of shared clonotypes between healthy human individuals. CDR1 and CDR2 (germline): MGHRA, YSYEKL. Trimming left V 6 bases short and J 6 bases short, with 19 bases between. The CDR3 length is 15 residues. Clones were sequenced by immunoSEQ multiplex PCR, and TCRdb holds only the in-frame ones, with some missing. This table has some 490,000 clones, more than 75% appearing once. The TCR was taken from a woman in her forties in good health. Some clones in this sample may be carry-over from other donors' samples. J is TRBJ2-3 and V is TRBV4-1; TRBD1 is a possible D gene (6 bases). The sample comprised PBMCs. The CDR3 DNA sequence: TGCGCCAGCAGTTCCACCGGGACAATCTCGGATACGCAGTATTTT. It is translated as CASSSTGTISDTQYF.